These 27 T cell receptor beta chains share one sample of origin, sequenced in a study of identical twins (dated by TCRdb to the mid-2010s). The library was produced with 5' RACE. The reads were generated on an Illumina HiSeq 2000. TCRdb reprocessed the public reads (quality trimming at Q25 with fastp, clone calling with MiXCR) and kept in-frame beta chains. CDR3 protein duplicates are merged, each entry listing the most common genes and DNA. This sample gives some 560,000 distinct CDR3 sequences in total; 9.6% of them show up just once. The ten largest clones take up approximately 3.2% of the sample. Separately, the same data were catalogued under a study of yellow fever vaccine responses in identical twins.

The sample consisted of PBMCs. The receptors originated from a woman aged 18-29 years in good health.

This clonotype was picked up many times. The chain couples TRBV20-1 to TRBJ1-1, with a possible D match to TRBD1 (6 bases). This CDR3 comprises 13 residues. CDR1 and CDR2 from the germline V gene are DFQATT and SNEGSKA (reference sequence). Trimming left V 7 bases short and J 2 bases short, with 14 bases between. Here the CDR3 DNA reads TGCAGTGTAAGGGCCAGGGGCAACACTGAAGCTTTCTTT. Translation gives CSVRARGNTEAFF.

This clonotype has only a few counts. V usage is TRBV6-1 and J usage is TRBJ2-1, with TRBD2 matching 7 bases. CDR1 is MNHNS and CDR2 is SASEGT in the germline V gene. J was trimmed by 2 bases and V by 6 bases; bases with no gene match: 13. This CDR3 is 17 amino acids long. The CDR3 reads CASRNAKAGFAYNEQFF. In nucleotides, the CDR3 is TGTGCCAGCAGGAACGCGAAAGCGGGGTTCGCCTACAATGAGCAGTTCTTC.

V and J are TRBV7-6 and TRBJ2-3; D is tentatively TRBD1 or TRBD2 (5 bases each). The CDR3 is made up of 16 amino acids. The germline V gene has CDR1 SGHVS and CDR2 FNYEAQ. With 5 bases removed from V and 5 bases from J, the gap between germline ends came to 20 bases. The CDR3 DNA follows: TGTGCCAGCAGCCCCCCCAGGCCGGGGCTTTTAGATACGCAGTATTTT. It codes for CASSPPRPGLLDTQYF.

This clonotype was recorded many times. V and J are TRBV7-2 and TRBJ2-7; 10 bases line up with TRBD2. Germline V gene lookup returns CDR1 SGHTA and CDR2 FQGNSA. J was trimmed by 2 bases and V by 2 bases; bases with no gene match: 3. The CDR3 runs to 15 residues. CDR3: CASSLRAGGTYEQYF. The CDR3 bases are TGTGCCAGCAGCTTAAGAGCGGGAGGGACCTACGAGCAGTACTTC.

This clonotype was found many times. This chain links TRBV5-1 with TRBJ1-1, with 8 bases lining up with TRBD1. V lost 0 bases to trimming and J lost 0 bases; unmatched junction nucleotides: 7. The CDR3 has 17 residues. Germline lookup yields CDR1 SGHRS and CDR2 YFSETQ. In DNA form, the CDR3 reads TGCGCCAGCAGCTTGGGACAGGGGAACATTATGAACACTGAAGCTTTCTTT. Its translation is CASSLGQGNIMNTEAFF.

J is TRBJ2-1 and V is TRBV29-1; D is tentatively TRBD1 or TRBD2 (6 bases each). The CDR3 is made up of 16 amino acids. Germline V gene sequence: CDR1 SQVTM, CDR2 ANQGSEA. Trimming removed 3 bases from V and 8 bases from J, with 23 bases in between. The CDR3 region has the DNA TGCAGCGTTGAGGGTCGGGGGCCTACGTCGTACGATGAGCAGTTCTTC. It codes for CSVEGRGPTSYDEQFF.

As regards this clonotype: A single base separates this from a much larger clone, so it may be a read error. The V gene is TRBV12-3 or TRBV12-4, the J gene TRBJ2-3; no definite D call. V dropped 10 bases and J dropped 4 bases, with 12 bases sitting between them. The CDR3 covers 12 residues. CDR3 region: CATARVPDTQYF. The CDR3 nucleotides read TGTGCCACAGCACGTGTGCCAGATACGCAGTATTTT.

This clonotype has a count of ten or more. The rearrangement uses TRBV25-1 and TRBJ2-1, with 7 bases that match TRBD2. Germline assignment: CDR1 MGHDK and CDR2 SYGVNS. This CDR3 has 15 amino acids. Trimming took 9 bases from V and 6 from J; bases not matched to a gene: 14. The CDR3 DNA reads TGTGCCAGTGCCCCCTCTGGGGGGGTAGGCAATGAGCAGTTCTTC. Amino acids: CASAPSGGVGNEQFF. The entire variable domain, with the rest obtained from reference TRBV25-1 and TRBJ2-1, is as follows: EADIYQTPRYLVIGTGKKITLECSQTMGHDKMYWYQQDPGMELHLIHYSYGVNSTEKGDLSSESTVSRIRTEHFPLTLESARPSHTSQYLCASAPSGGVGNEQFFGPGTRLTVL.

This clonotype was detected a few times. This chain links TRBV24-1 with TRBJ2-5; D gene ambiguous. Looked up from germline, CDR1 is KGHDR and CDR2 is SFDVKD. V dropped 4 bases and J dropped 9 bases, with 11 bases sitting between them. The CDR3 runs to 12 residues. The CDR3 sequence is CATSDPLAAQYF. Written as DNA, the CDR3 is TGTGCCACCAGTGACCCCTTGGCGGCCCAGTACTTC.

This clonotype was seen many times. CDR3 in DNA: TGTGCCAGCCGACGACGGCTCACAGATACGCAGTATTTT. Translation: CASRRRLTDTQYF. This chain links TRBV6-2 or TRBV6-3 with TRBJ2-3; D unclear. V lost 8 bases and J 2 bases, leaving 11 bases between the germline ends. The CDR3 is made up of 13 amino acids. From germline, CDR1 is MNHEY and CDR2 SVGEGT.

This clonotype was seen ten or more times. V is TRBV29-1 and J is TRBJ2-1; D unclear. The CDR3 is 10 residues long. With 4 bases removed from V and 7 bases from J, the gap between germline ends came to 5 bases. Germline V CDR1 and CDR2: SQVTM, ANQGSEA. For the CDR3, the DNA is TGCAGCGTTGGAGCAAATGAGCAGTTCTTC. Protein: CSVGANEQFF.

The gene calls are TRBV6-5 and TRBJ2-5; TRBD2 matches 7 bases. CDR3 length: 16 amino acids. CDR1 MNHEY and CDR2 SVGAGI come from the germline V gene. V gave up 0 bases and J gave up 2 bases; unmatched junction bases: 6. CDR3 sequence (DNA): TGTGCCAGCAGTTACTCGGTCGGGGGGTTTCAAGAGACCCAGTACTTC. Its translation is CASSYSVGGFQETQYF.

This clonotype appeared a few times. The V and J genes are TRBV20-1 and TRBJ1-4; 7 bases map to TRBD1. Germline-derived CDR1 and CDR2 are DFQATT and SNEGSKA (reference sequence). The ends lost 0 bases at V and 10 bases at J; junction bases unmatched: 8. This CDR3 comprises 14 residues. This CDR3 is CSARDSRTGRKLFF. The CDR3 DNA reads as TGCAGTGCTAGAGATTCGCGGACAGGACGAAAACTGTTTTTT.

This clonotype showed up just a few times. This sequence joins TRBV19 and TRBJ2-2; D possibly corresponds to TRBD2 (6 bases). There are 13 residues in the CDR3. CDR1 is LNHDA and CDR2 is SQIVND in the germline V gene (reference sequence). V was trimmed by 2 bases and J by 6 bases, leaving 7 bases between them. The CDR3 loop reads CASSITGAGELFF. For the CDR3, the DNA is TGTGCCAGTAGTATAACGGGGGCCGGGGAGCTGTTTTTT.

This clonotype has more than one count but fewer than ten. V and J are TRBV7-2 and TRBJ2-2; 9 bases fit TRBD2. In germline, CDR1 is SGHTA, CDR2 FQGNSA. This CDR3 contains 14 residues. Losses at the gene ends were 5 bases for V and 5 bases for J; bases not matched to a gene: 3. CDR3 sequence (DNA): TGTGCCAGCAGCGGTGCGGGAGGGACCGGGGAGCTGTTTTTT. It is translated as CASSGAGGTGELFF.

There are many counts of this clonotype. The CDR3 protein is CASSLLPQAGGLAYEQFF. CDR3 coding DNA: TGCGCCAGCAGCTTACTCCCGCAAGCGGGAGGCCTAGCCTATGAGCAGTTCTTC. The rearrangement uses TRBV5-1 and TRBJ2-1, with 9 bases lining up with TRBD2. Germline CDR1 and CDR2: SGHRS and YFSETQ. Losses at the gene ends were 2 bases for V and 8 bases for J; bases not matched to a gene: 17. This CDR3 is built from 18 residues.

The chain combines TRBV7-8 with TRBJ2-7, with unresolved D. V was shortened by 1 base and J by 0 bases, with 13 bases between the two germline ends. CDR1 SGHVS and CDR2 FQNEAQ come from the germline V gene. This CDR3 region has 16 residues. DNA of the CDR3: TGTGCCAGCAGCTTAGTCGCGTCAGGAGTCTCCTACGAGCAGTACTTC. Its translation is CASSLVASGVSYEQYF.

The chain couples TRBV6-1 to TRBJ1-1, with D perhaps matching TRBD1 (5 bases). V lost 6 bases and J 5 bases, leaving 22 bases between the germline ends. The CDR3 loop spans 16 amino acids. Germline assignment: CDR1 MNHNS and CDR2 SASEGT. The CDR3 DNA reads as TGTGCCAGCAGCCGAATCCAGGGAGGAAAGGAAACTGAAGCTTTCTTT. Its translation: CASSRIQGGKETEAFF.

In its sample, this clonotype was seen many times. The chain couples TRBV12-3 or TRBV12-4 to TRBJ2-7; weak D call: TRBD2 (5 bases). Trimming removed 7 bases from V and 2 bases from J, with 15 bases in between. CDR3 length equals 14 residues. This CDR3 is CASILGVGAYEQYF. The CDR3 DNA sequence: TGTGCCAGCATCCTGGGAGTCGGAGCCTACGAGCAGTACTTC.

This clonotype has a count of ten or more. This sequence joins TRBV5-1 and TRBJ2-3, with D uncertain. The V gene lost 0 bases and the J gene lost 4 bases, with 6 bases spanning the gap. CDR3 length: 13 amino acids. Germline assignment: CDR1 SGHRS and CDR2 YFSETQ. The chain's CDR3 is CASSLARADTQYF. CDR3 in DNA: TGCGCCAGCAGCTTGGCACGGGCAGATACGCAGTATTTT. Full variable domain (remainder filled in from reference TRBV5-1 and TRBJ2-3): KAGVTQTPRYLIKTRGQQVTLSCSPISGHRSVSWYQQTPGQGLQFLFEYFSETQRNKGNFPGRFSGRQFSNSRSEMNVSTLELGDSALYLCASSLARADTQYFGPGTRLTVL.

This clonotype was observed at least ten times. The rearrangement links TRBV4-1 to TRBJ2-1, with 7 bases aligning to TRBD1. V shed 3 bases and J 5 bases; nucleotides not matched to a gene: 7. CDR3 length: 15 residues. The germline CDR1 and CDR2 sequences are MGHRA and YSYEKL. The CDR3 bases are TGCGCCAGCAGCCACACGGGACAGTACAACAATGAGCAGTTCTTC. This codes for CASSHTGQYNNEQFF.

The CDR3 region has the DNA TGTGCCAGCAGCTTGATTAGCGGGGCTGCACAAGAGACCCAGTACTTC. Its translation: CASSLISGAAQETQYF. The rearrangement uses TRBV7-2 and TRBJ2-5; 8 bases map to TRBD2. Looked up from germline, CDR1 is SGHTA and CDR2 is FQGNSA. The CDR3 covers 16 residues. V shed 3 bases and J 2 bases; nucleotides not matched to a gene: 8.

The chain recombines TRBV12-3 or TRBV12-4 with TRBJ2-7; unclear D gene. The CDR3 extends over 13 amino acids. Between the trimmed V and J ends, which lost 4 bases and 2 bases, there was a span of 9 bases. The CDR3 DNA sequence: TGTGCCAGCAGTTCCCCGCGCGCCTACGAGCAGTACTTC. It is translated as CASSSPRAYEQYF.

This clonotype was observed at least ten times. This chain joins TRBV7-9 and TRBJ1-2, with 8 bases that match TRBD1. Germline CDR1 reads SEHNR; CDR2 reads FQNEAQ (reference sequence). This CDR3 contains 15 residues. The junction had 7 bases not matched to a gene; V was cut back by 5 bases and J by 2 bases. The CDR3 loop reads CASSKQGGENYGYTF. The CDR3 DNA reads as TGTGCCAGCAGCAAACAGGGGGGAGAGAACTATGGCTACACCTTC.

The CDR3 DNA is TGCGCCAGCAGCCTGACCGGGACAGCAGCCTACGAGCAGTACTTC. Translation gives CASSLTGTAAYEQYF. J is TRBJ2-7 and V is TRBV5-1, with 7 positions matching TRBD1. Per germline, CDR1 SGHRS and CDR2 YFSETQ. V shed 4 bases, J shed 2 bases, and the junction held 9 bases outside the gene matches. The length of the CDR3 is 15 residues.

This clonotype was detected a few times. V gene TRBV7-8 combines with J gene TRBJ2-3; 7 bases align to TRBD2. The CDR3 totals 15 residues. The V and J ends lost 7 bases and 1 base, in that order; junction bases with no gene match: 8. In germline, CDR1 is SGHVS, CDR2 FQNEAQ. CDR3 sequence (DNA): TGTGCCAGCATACCTGGGGCGGGGGGCACAGATACGCAGTATTTT. Amino acids: CASIPGAGGTDTQYF. Together with reference TRBV7-8 and TRBJ2-3, the CDR3 gives the full variable domain: GAGVSQSPRYKVAKRGQDVALRCDPISGHVSLFWYQQALGQGPEFLTYFQNEAQLDKSGLPSDRFFAERPEGSVSTLKIQRTQQEDSAVYLCASIPGAGGTDTQYFGPGTRLTVL.

This clonotype has only a few counts. The genes are TRBV11-2 and TRBJ2-6; 9 bases fit TRBD1. CDR3 length equals 18 residues. In germline, CDR1 is SGHAT, CDR2 FQNNGV. V lost 5 bases, J lost 2 bases, and 10 bases stayed unmatched. CDR3 loop: CASSPGQGTHPGANVLTF. In nucleotides, the CDR3 is TGTGCCAGCAGCCCAGGACAGGGGACCCATCCTGGGGCCAACGTCCTGACTTTC.